This T cell receptor (beta chain) stems from a study of shared clonotypes between healthy human individuals. Overall study context: Used for every donor were three CD4 naive, three CD4 memory, two CD8 naive and one CD8 memory plate. Whole-study results and caveats: In general, naive subsets displayed greater estimated richness than memory subsets did.

Worth noting for this clone: Its specificity is not known.

For every subset, genomic DNA was evenly distributed across several immunoSEQ plates. Sequenced by immunoSEQ multiplex PCR; TCRdb stores in-frame clones only, minus some. The sample holds around 2.1 million clones, approximately 94% seen once. Germline V gene sequence: CDR1 MNHEY, CDR2 SMNVEV (reference sequence). The CDR3 covers 12 residues. V gave up 6 bases and J gave up 11 bases; unmatched junction bases: 5. Terminally differentiated effector memory CD45RA+ cells were left out of the naive CD8 fraction, which was CD45RO-negative and positively selected for CCR7. The sequenced sample consisted of naive CD8+ T cells from PBMCs. This TCR derives from a man between 18 and 35 years old in good health. Some clones in this sample may be carry-over from other donors' samples. V usage is TRBV27 and J usage is TRBJ2-3, with 10 bases fitting TRBD2. Written as DNA, the CDR3 is TGTGCCAGCAGCCCTAGCGGGAGAGAGCAGTATTTT. It encodes CASSPSGREQYF.